This TCR beta chain was captured in a study of cytomegalovirus exposure and HLA in healthy donors. Primers: 60 Vbeta forward and 13 Jbeta reverse. Data came from immunoSEQ multiplex PCR; TCRdb stores just in-frame clones and leaves some out. The sample carries about 55,000 clones, 55% to 75% recorded once. CDR1 and CDR2 (germline): SGHKS, YYEKEE (reference sequence). V was clipped by 4 bases and J by 3 bases; unmatched bases: 7. The CDR3 has 16 amino acids. The sequenced sample consisted of PBMCs. This rearrangement joins TRBV5-5 to TRBJ2-3; 11 bases line up with TRBD2. The receptor comes from a man aged 35 to 55 in good health and CMV-seropositive. The chain's CDR3 is CASSLRSGGATDTQYF. Written as DNA, the CDR3 is TGTGCCAGCAGCCTCCGTAGCGGGGGGGCGACAGATACGCAGTATTTT.